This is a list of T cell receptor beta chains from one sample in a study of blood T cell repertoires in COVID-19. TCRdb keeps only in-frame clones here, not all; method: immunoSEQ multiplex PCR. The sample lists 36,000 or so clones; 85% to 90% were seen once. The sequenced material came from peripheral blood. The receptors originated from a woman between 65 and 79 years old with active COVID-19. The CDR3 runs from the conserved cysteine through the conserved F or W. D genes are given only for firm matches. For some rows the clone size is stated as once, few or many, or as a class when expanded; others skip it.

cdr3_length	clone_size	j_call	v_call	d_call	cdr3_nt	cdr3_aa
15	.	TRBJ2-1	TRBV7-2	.	TGTGCCAGCAGCTTATCAGGAGGTAGCTGGGATGAGCAGTTCTTC	CASSLSGGSWDEQFF
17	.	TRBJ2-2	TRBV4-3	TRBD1	TGCGCCAGCAGCCAGGGACAGGGGCTAGCGAACACCGGGGAGCTGTTTTTT	CASSQGQGLANTGELFF
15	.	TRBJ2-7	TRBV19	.	TGTGCCAGTAGTTACGCGGGACGGAGCTCCTACGAGCAGTACTTC	CASSYAGRSSYEQYF
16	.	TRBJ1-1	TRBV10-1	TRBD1	TGCGCCAGCAGTGCTGGACAGGGTGTGAGGTACACTGAAGCTTTCTTT	CASSAGQGVRYTEAFF
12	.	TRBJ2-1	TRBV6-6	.	TGTGCCAGCAGTCCACTAACCAATGAGCAGTTCTTC	CASSPLTNEQFF
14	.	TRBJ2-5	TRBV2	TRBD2	TGTGCCAGCAGTCCCGGGACTAGCGTTAGCACCCAGTACTTC	CASSPGTSVSTQYF
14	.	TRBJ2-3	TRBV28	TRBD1	TGTGCCAGTACACAGGGGATTTACACAGATACGCAGTATTTT	CASTQGIYTDTQYF
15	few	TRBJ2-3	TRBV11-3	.	TGTGCCAGCAGCTTTGACTCGAAAACCACAGATACGCAGTATTTT	CASSFDSKTTDTQYF
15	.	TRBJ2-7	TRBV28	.	TGTGCCAGCAGTTCCTGGGAGGGGGTTTCCTACGAGCAGTACTTC	CASSSWEGVSYEQYF
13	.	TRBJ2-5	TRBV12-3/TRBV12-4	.	TGTGCCAGCAGGTGGGCGGGGCCAGGGACCCAGTACTTC	CASRWAGPGTQYF
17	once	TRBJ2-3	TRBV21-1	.	TGTGCCAGCAGCAAAGAGGTAAAGCGGGCTAGCACAGATACGCAGTATTTT	CASSKEVKRASTDTQYF
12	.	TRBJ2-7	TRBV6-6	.	TGTGCCAGCAGGGGGAGCAGCTACGAGCAGTACTTC	CASRGSSYEQYF
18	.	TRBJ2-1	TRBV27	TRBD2	TGTGCCAGCAGTTTCGGACACCAGATAGCGGGGGGGACAAATGAGCAGTTCTTC	CASSFGHQIAGGTNEQFF
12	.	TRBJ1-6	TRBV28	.	TGTGCCAGCAGTTTGAGTAATTCACCCCTCCACTTT	CASSLSNSPLHF
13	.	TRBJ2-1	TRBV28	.	TGTGCCAGCAGTTTGCAGGGGTGGAATGAGCAGTTCTTC	CASSLQGWNEQFF
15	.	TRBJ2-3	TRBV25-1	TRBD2	TGTGCCAGCAGTGGATCGAGCGGGAGTGCAGATACGCAGTATTTT	CASSGSSGSADTQYF
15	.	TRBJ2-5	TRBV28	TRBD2	TGTGCCAGCAGTGGAACGGGACTACCCCAAGAGACCCAGTACTTC	CASSGTGLPQETQYF
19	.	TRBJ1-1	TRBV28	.	TGTGCCAGCAGTTCTTTTTCGGGAAGAGGGGGTAGGGAGATCTTACGGGCTTTCTTT	CASSSFSGRGGREILRAFF
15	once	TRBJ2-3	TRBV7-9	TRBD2	TGTGCCAGCAGCTTATGGGGGGGACCCACAGATACGCAGTATTTT	CASSLWGGPTDTQYF
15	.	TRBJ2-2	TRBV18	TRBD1	TGTGCCAGCTCACCTAGGACAGGGGGCACCGGGGAGCTGTTTTTT	CASSPRTGGTGELFF
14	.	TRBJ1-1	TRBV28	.	TGTGCCAGCAGTTTATCGCCCGGGGGAACTGAAGCTTTCTTT	CASSLSPGGTEAFF
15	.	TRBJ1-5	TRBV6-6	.	TGTGCCAGCAGTTACGATCGGGGGATGGGTCAGCCCCAGCATTTT	CASSYDRGMGQPQHF
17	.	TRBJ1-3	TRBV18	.	TGTGCCAGCTCACCCGTCGCCCGTCGGTTCTCTGGAAACACCATATATTTT	CASSPVARRFSGNTIYF
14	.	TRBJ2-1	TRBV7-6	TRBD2	TGTGCCAGCAGCTTAACCGGGACTAGCGGGGGGCAGTTCTTC	CASSLTGTSGGQFF
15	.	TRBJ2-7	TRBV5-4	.	TGTGCCAGCAGCCGGAGCAACAGGGCCTCCTACGAGCAGTACTTC	CASSRSNRASYEQYF